Ten or more counts support the clone carrying this T cell receptor beta chain. Its antigen is not identified. The data stem from a study of CD8 T cells in ankylosing spondylitis. Study observations and caveats: A number of the motif variants had already been described in reactive arthritis synovial fluid and blood. Characteristic, it appeared, of ankylosing spondylitis blood was a TCR beta motif of eight highly homologous variants.

Scientists made TCR beta libraries using quantitative 5'-RACE with molecular barcodes. Via MiXCR, TCRdb re-called the 5' RACE reads, giving one row per CDR3 protein. This table holds tens of thousands of distinct CDR3 sequences, about 11% found once. The CDR3 contains 15 residues. J was trimmed by 2 bases and V by 2 bases; bases with no gene match: 4. Germline CDR1 reads SGHDT; CDR2 reads YYEEEE. This receptor was taken from a male donor with ankylosing spondylitis or in good health (not recorded which). The specimen sequenced was blood, either unsorted or a sorted T cell fraction (not recorded which). V and J are TRBV5-6 and TRBJ2-1; 7 positions agree with TRBD1. The CDR3 sequence: CASSFPGGPYNEQFF. As DNA, the CDR3 is TGTGCCAGCAGCTTCCCAGGGGGACCCTACAATGAGCAGTTCTTC. Using reference TRBV5-6 and TRBJ2-1 for the parts outside the CDR3, the full variable domain is DAGVTQSPTHLIKTRGQQVTLRCSPKSGHDTVSWYQQALGQGPQFIFQYYEEEERQRGNFPDRFSGHQFPNYSSELNVNALLLGDSALYLCASSFPGGPYNEQFFGPGTRLTVL.